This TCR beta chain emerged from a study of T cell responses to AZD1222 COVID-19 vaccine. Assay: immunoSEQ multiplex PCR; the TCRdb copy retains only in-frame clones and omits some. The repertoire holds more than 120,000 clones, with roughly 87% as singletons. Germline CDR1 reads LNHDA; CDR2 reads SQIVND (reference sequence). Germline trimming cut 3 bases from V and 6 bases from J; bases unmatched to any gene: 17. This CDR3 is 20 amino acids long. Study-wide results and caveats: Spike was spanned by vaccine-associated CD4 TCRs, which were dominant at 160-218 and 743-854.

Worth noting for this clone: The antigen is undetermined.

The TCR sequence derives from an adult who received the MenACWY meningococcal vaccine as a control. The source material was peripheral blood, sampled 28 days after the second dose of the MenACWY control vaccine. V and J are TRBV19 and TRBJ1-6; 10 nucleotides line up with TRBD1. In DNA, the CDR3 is TGTGCCAGTAGTATTGGATTCTATTCCGACAGGGGGCTTGTTAATTCACCCCTCCACTTT. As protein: CASSIGFYSDRGLVNSPLHF. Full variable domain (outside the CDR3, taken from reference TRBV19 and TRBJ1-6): DGGITQSPKYLFRKEGQNVTLSCEQNLNHDAMYWYRQDPGQGLRLIYYSQIVNDFQKGDIAEGYSVSREKKESFPLTVTSAQKNPTAFYLCASSIGFYSDRGLVNSPLHFGNGTRLTVT.